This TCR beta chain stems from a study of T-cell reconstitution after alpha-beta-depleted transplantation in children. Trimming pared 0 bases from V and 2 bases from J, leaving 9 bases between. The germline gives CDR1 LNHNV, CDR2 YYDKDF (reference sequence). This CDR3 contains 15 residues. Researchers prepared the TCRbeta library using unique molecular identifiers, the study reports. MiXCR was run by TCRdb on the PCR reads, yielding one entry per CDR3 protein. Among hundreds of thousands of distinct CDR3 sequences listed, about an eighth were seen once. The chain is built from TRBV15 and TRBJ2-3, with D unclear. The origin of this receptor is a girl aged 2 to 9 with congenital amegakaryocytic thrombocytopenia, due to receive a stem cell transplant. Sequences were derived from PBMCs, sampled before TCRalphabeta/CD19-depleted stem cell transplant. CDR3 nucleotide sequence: TGTGCCACCAGCAGAGAGGTCTCCCCCACAGATACGCAGTATTTT. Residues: CATSREVSPTDTQYF.